The 27 T cell receptor beta chains in this list originate from one sample, sequenced in a study of T cells in tumors and immune-related adverse events. Profiled with immunoSEQ multiplex PCR; TCRdb holds only in-frame clones, not every one. The sample contains tens of thousands of clones, around 90% of which appear only once. Sample: lymph node tissue, taken from a patient treated with anti-PD-1 therapy. Every receptor here comes from a female donor with metastatic renal cell carcinoma.

V usage is TRBV5-1 and J usage is TRBJ2-7; the match to TRBD2 covers 13 bases. This CDR3 contains 18 residues. The germline V gene encodes CDR1 SGHRS and CDR2 YFSETQ. V lost 1 base, J lost 5 bases, and 12 bases stayed unmatched. CDR3 coding DNA: TGCGCCAGCAGCTTGTGGGCTACGGGACTAGCGGGACAGGACGAGCAGTACTTC. Its translation: CASSLWATGLAGQDEQYF.

The rearrangement links TRBV4-1 to TRBJ2-1, with D maybe TRBD2 (6 bases). Trimming took off 0 bases at V and 0 bases at J, with 12 bases between the two ends. In germline, CDR1 is MGHRA, CDR2 YSYEKL. CDR3 length equals 17 residues. CDR3 in DNA: TGCGCCAGCAGCCAAGATCCGGCGGGGAGCTCCTACAATGAGCAGTTCTTC. Translated: CASSQDPAGSSYNEQFF.

The genes are TRBV5-1 and TRBJ2-1, with TRBD2 identical over 8 bases. This CDR3 spans 13 amino acids. CDR1 and CDR2 from the germline V gene are SGHRS and YFSETQ. V gave up 7 bases and J gave up 8 bases; unmatched junction bases: 8. CDR3: CASREGPADEQFF. The DNA of the CDR3 is TGCGCCAGCCGGGAGGGTCCAGCGGATGAGCAGTTCTTC.

In DNA form, the CDR3 reads TGTGCCAGCAGCCTCTACAGGGGGCTCGACGAGCAGTACTTC. This sequence encodes CASSLYRGLDEQYF. V gene TRBV7-2 combines with J gene TRBJ2-7; 9 bases align to TRBD1. The CDR3 consists of 14 residues. J was trimmed by 5 bases and V by 5 bases; bases with no gene match: 7. Germline loops: CDR1 SGHTA, CDR2 FQGNSA.

This chain connects TRBV4-3 to TRBJ1-2; D gene unclear. Trimming cost V 0 bases and J 13 bases, with 15 bases left between them. Germline V gives CDR1 LGHNA, CDR2 YSLEER. The CDR3 loop spans 13 amino acids. CDR3: CASSQELGSSSTF. In DNA form, the CDR3 reads TGCGCCAGCAGCCAAGAGTTGGGGTCGTCGAGCACCTTC.

This chain joins TRBV7-6 and TRBJ1-3; D gene uncertain. Trimming stripped 1 base from V and 0 bases from J, with 7 bases between. This CDR3 region has 15 residues. Germline V gives CDR1 SGHVS, CDR2 FNYEAQ. The CDR3 reads CASSLGPSSGNTIYF. For the CDR3, the DNA is TGTGCCAGCAGCTTAGGACCGAGCTCTGGAAACACCATATATTTT.

The chain combines TRBV19 with TRBJ2-7, with D possibly TRBD1 on 5 matching bases. CDR3 length equals 14 residues. Germline values: CDR1 LNHDA, CDR2 SQIVND (reference sequence). Between the trimmed V and J ends, which lost 3 bases and 3 bases, there was a span of 12 bases. CDR3 DNA: TGTGCCAGTAGTATTTCAGGGCCTAGCTACGAGCAGTACTTC. It specifies CASSISGPSYEQYF.

The CDR3, as DNA: TGTGCCAGCAGCGTGACAGAGAACACTGAAGCTTTCTTT. Translation: CASSVTENTEAFF. This chain connects TRBV6-4 to TRBJ1-1; D possibly corresponds to TRBD1 (5 bases). The length of the CDR3 is 13 residues. Germline V CDR1 and CDR2: MRHNA, SNTAGT. V was trimmed by 6 bases and J by 1 base, leaving 9 bases between them.

Written as DNA, the CDR3 is TGTGCCACCAGCACAAGACCGGCGGTAGCTGGTGAAAAACTGTTTTTT. Translated, it gives CATSTRPAVAGEKLFF. The gene calls are TRBV15 and TRBJ1-4; D gene unclear. The CDR3 is 16 residues long. V lost 4 bases to trimming and J lost 7 bases, with 19 bases between them. Germline CDR1 is LNHNV and CDR2 is YYDKDF (reference sequence).

The gene calls are TRBV7-8 and TRBJ2-2; 8 nucleotides match TRBD1. V gave up 5 bases and J gave up 3 bases; unmatched junction bases: 8. Germline loops: CDR1 SGHVS, CDR2 FQNEAQ. The CDR3 covers 16 residues. The CDR3 spells CASSPRTGWDTGELFF. The DNA for the CDR3 is TGTGCCAGCAGCCCCCGGACAGGGTGGGACACCGGGGAGCTGTTTTTT.

V is TRBV5-1 and J is TRBJ2-7, with 9 bases lining up with TRBD2. The CDR3 runs 16 residues. V was clipped by 1 base and J by 0 bases; unmatched bases: 5. Germline values: CDR1 SGHRS, CDR2 YFSETQ. The CDR3 sequence: CASSLITSGHSYEQYF. The CDR3 bases are TGCGCCAGCAGCTTGATCACTAGCGGGCACTCCTACGAGCAGTACTTC.

V is TRBV27 and J is TRBJ1-4; TRBD1 is a possible D gene (6 bases). V lost 3 bases and J lost 8, with 13 bases in between. The V gene's germline CDR1 is MNHEY and CDR2 SMNVEV (reference sequence). The CDR3 sequence is 14 residues long. The CDR3 region has the DNA TGTGCCAGCAGTTTTCAGGGGCATACGGAAAAACTGTTTTTT. Protein: CASSFQGHTEKLFF. Drawing the rest from reference TRBV27 and TRBJ1-4, the complete variable domain is EAQVTQNPRYLITVTGKKLTVTCSQNMNHEYMSWYRQDPGLGLRQIYYSMNVEVTDKGDVPEGYKVSRKEKRNFPLILESPSPNQTSLYFCASSFQGHTEKLFFGSGTQLSVL.

The chain combines TRBV19 with TRBJ1-2, with 9 positions matching TRBD1. From germline, CDR1 is LNHDA and CDR2 SQIVND (reference sequence). CDR3 length: 15 amino acids. Trimming cost V 6 bases and J 7 bases; bases outside gene matches: 12. The DNA of the CDR3 is TGTGCCAGTAGGGGACAGGGAGTGGTCGCTAGTGGCTACACCTTC. Encoded protein: CASRGQGVVASGYTF.

V usage is TRBV18 and J usage is TRBJ1-5; 9 bases are shared with TRBD1. Germline loops: CDR1 KGHSH, CDR2 LQKENI. The CDR3 runs 13 residues. The junction had 6 bases not matched to a gene; V was cut back by 8 bases and J by 7 bases. The CDR3 here is CASAGTGSQPQHF. The CDR3 DNA reads as TGTGCCAGCGCCGGGACAGGGAGCCAGCCCCAGCATTTT.

This clone was detected only a few times. This chain joins TRBV2 and TRBJ2-7, with D hard to call. Germline CDR1 is SNHLY and CDR2 is FYNNEI. The V end lost 8 bases, the J end lost 5 bases, and 13 bases lay between the germline ends. This CDR3 spans 12 amino acids. CDR3 region: CASAEAWDEQYF. CDR3 DNA sequence: TGTGCCAGCGCAGAAGCCTGGGACGAGCAGTACTTC.

V and J are TRBV5-6 and TRBJ1-1; D might be TRBD1 (5 bases). CDR1 and CDR2 from the germline V gene are SGHDT and YYEEEE. The CDR3 sequence is 14 residues long. Trimming left V 0 bases short and J 5 bases short, with 11 bases between. This CDR3 is CASSLGGRGTEAFF. CDR3 coding DNA: TGTGCCAGCAGCTTGGGTGGAAGGGGAACTGAAGCTTTCTTT.

The rearrangement uses TRBV18 and TRBJ2-6, with TRBD2 matching 7 bases. Looked up from germline, CDR1 is KGHSH and CDR2 is LQKENI. The CDR3 runs to 14 residues. Losses at the gene ends were 0 bases for V and 13 bases for J; bases not matched to a gene: 6. In nucleotides, the CDR3 is TGTGCCAGCTCACCACCGGGGGGGTCAGGTGTCCTGACTTTC. This translates into CASSPPGGSGVLTF.

This clone was detected once. The genes are TRBV27 and TRBJ1-2; perhaps TRBD1 as D (5 bases). Germline V gene lookup returns CDR1 MNHEY and CDR2 SMNVEV (reference sequence). Trimming took 0 bases from V and 2 from J, leaving 10 bases between them. This CDR3 region has 15 residues. CDR3 in DNA: TGTGCCAGCAGTTTATCGGCCACAGGAAACTATGGCTACACCTTC. It codes for CASSLSATGNYGYTF.

The chain is built from TRBV12-5 and TRBJ1-6; no clear D. Trimming pared 4 bases from V and 7 bases from J, leaving 11 bases between. Per the germline V gene, CDR1 is LGHNT and CDR2 is FRNRAP. The CDR3 has 14 amino acids. The CDR3 sequence: CASGSGYENSPLHF. CDR3 bases: TGTGCTAGTGGTTCAGGTTATGAGAATTCACCCCTCCACTTT.

This chain joins TRBV6-5 and TRBJ2-1, with D unclear. Germline-derived CDR1 and CDR2 are MNHEY and SVGAGI. Trimming left V 0 bases short and J 8 bases short, with 11 bases between. The CDR3 covers 14 residues. CDR3 residues: CASSYSITSDEQFF. CDR3 nucleotide sequence: TGTGCCAGCAGTTACTCGATAACTTCTGATGAGCAGTTCTTC.

This chain connects TRBV7-9 to TRBJ2-1, with TRBD2 identical over 8 bases. V was pared by 2 bases and J by 6 bases, with 6 bases of the junction left unmatched. This CDR3 comprises 15 residues. Germline CDR1 is SEHNR and CDR2 is FQNEAQ (reference sequence). The DNA of the CDR3 is TGTGCCAGCAGCTTAAGCAGCGGGAGCTCCAATGAGCAGTTCTTC. It encodes CASSLSSGSSNEQFF.

This clone was counted once. Written as DNA, the CDR3 is TGCGCCAGCAGTGAAAAAGACACCGCTAATGAAAAACTGTTTTTT. It codes for CASSEKDTANEKLFF. V usage is TRBV10-2 and J usage is TRBJ1-4; D not certain. Per germline, CDR1 WSHSY and CDR2 SAAADI. The CDR3 is 15 residues long. Trimming removed 3 bases from V and 3 bases from J, with 11 bases in between.

As DNA, the CDR3 is TGTGCCAGCAGCTTATACTCGAACCAAGAGACCCAGTACTTC. Encoded protein: CASSLYSNQETQYF. The genes are TRBV7-9 and TRBJ2-5; D is undetermined. Germline V CDR1 and CDR2: SEHNR, FQNEAQ (reference sequence). CDR3 length: 14 amino acids. Trimming took off 2 bases at V and 0 bases at J, with 7 bases between the two ends.

V usage is TRBV10-3 and J usage is TRBJ1-2; D might be TRBD1 (6 bases). V gave up 4 bases and J gave up 2 bases, with 17 bases separating them. Germline CDR1 ENHRY, CDR2 SYGVKD. The CDR3 is made up of 16 amino acids. CDR3 in DNA: TGTGCCATCAGTGGGCACCCACGGGACACCAACTATGGCTACACCTTC. Amino acids: CAISGHPRDTNYGYTF.

This rearrangement joins TRBV29-1 to TRBJ2-1; 9 bases are a match to TRBD2. The V gene's germline CDR1 is SQVTM and CDR2 ANQGSEA. The CDR3 sequence is 13 residues long. The V gene end was trimmed by 8 bases and the J gene end by 4 bases; junction bases not matched to a gene: 6. The CDR3 here is CSSTTSGYNEQFF. DNA of the CDR3: TGCAGCTCCACGACTAGCGGATACAATGAGCAGTTCTTC.

The chain's CDR3 is CASSVTGPTEAFF. CDR3 nucleotides: TGTGCCAGTAGTGTTACAGGGCCCACTGAAGCTTTCTTT. This chain joins TRBV19 and TRBJ1-1; possible D gene TRBD1, 6 bases. This CDR3 spans 13 amino acids. V was shortened by 5 bases and J by 4 bases, with 11 bases between the two germline ends. Germline assignment: CDR1 LNHDA and CDR2 SQIVND (reference sequence).

The chain has TRBV18 and TRBJ2-1, with 12 positions matching TRBD2. The length of the CDR3 is 16 residues. Unmatched junction bases numbered 4, after V lost 4 bases and J lost 3 bases. From germline, CDR1 is KGHSH and CDR2 LQKENI. CDR3 bases: TGTGCCAGCTCACTACCACTAGCGGGGGGCTACAATGAGCAGTTCTTC. This sequence encodes CASSLPLAGGYNEQFF. Looking up the rest from reference TRBV18 and TRBJ2-1 gives the full variable domain: NAGVMQNPRHLVRRRGQEARLRCSPMKGHSHVYWYRQLPEEGLKFMVYLQKENIIDESGMPKERFSAEFPKEGPSILRIQQVVRGDSAAYFCASSLPLAGGYNEQFFGPGTRLTVL.